This T cell receptor beta chain is drawn from a study of monozygotic twins with inflammatory bowel disease. General study results and limits: IBD patients shared fewer clonotypes with others than healthy twins, especially with disease activity.

A remark on this clonotype: Its antigen is currently unknown.

The V gene's germline CDR1 is DFQATT and CDR2 SNEGSKA (reference sequence). There are 13 residues in the CDR3. In preparing each TCR library, 3,500 to 4,500 ng of total RNA was used. Incorporation of UMIs carrying a 6-nucleotide sample barcode was performed by template switching. TCRdb reprocessed the 5' RACE reads and stores each CDR3 protein as one record, lacking DNA. In total, the table holds around 200,000 distinct CDR3 sequences. The V and J genes are TRBV20-1 and TRBJ1-1. This receptor was taken from a human donor with ulcerative colitis or Crohn's disease, or a healthy co-twin of an affected twin (not recorded which). The source material was blood. The CDR3 sequence: CSARLYLRTEAFF.